This TCR beta chain was sequenced in a study of shared clonotypes between healthy human individuals. CDR1 MNHEY and CDR2 SVGAGI come from the germline V gene. Trimming took off 0 bases at V and 12 bases at J, with 12 bases between the two ends. The CDR3 runs to 13 residues. Terminally differentiated effector memory CD45RA+ cells were excluded from the naive CD8 cells, which were CD45RO-negative and positively selected for CCR7. The table came from immunoSEQ multiplex PCR; TCRdb's copy has only in-frame clones and leaves some out. The sample consists of about 1,800,000 clones, over 85% of them appearing once.

V is TRBV6-5 and J is TRBJ1-5, with no clear D. This TCR was recovered from a man aged 18 to 29 in good health. Sequencing used naive CD8+ T cells sorted from blood. In nucleotides, the CDR3 is TGTGCCAGCAGTTACTCTGGAACAGTCAACCAGCATTTT. This encodes CASSYSGTVNQHF.